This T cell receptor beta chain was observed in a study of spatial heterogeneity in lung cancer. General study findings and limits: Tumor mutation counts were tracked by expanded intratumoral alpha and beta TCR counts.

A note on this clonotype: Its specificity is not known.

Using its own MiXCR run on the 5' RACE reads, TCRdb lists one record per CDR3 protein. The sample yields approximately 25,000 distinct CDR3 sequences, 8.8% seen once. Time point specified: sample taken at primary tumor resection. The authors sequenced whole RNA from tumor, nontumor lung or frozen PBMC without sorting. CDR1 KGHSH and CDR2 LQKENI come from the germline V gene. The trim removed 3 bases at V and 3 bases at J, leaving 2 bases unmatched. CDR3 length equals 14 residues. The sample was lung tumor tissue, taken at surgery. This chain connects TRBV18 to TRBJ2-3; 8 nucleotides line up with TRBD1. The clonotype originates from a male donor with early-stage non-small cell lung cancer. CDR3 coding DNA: TGTGCCAGCTCACCGGACAGGGTGACAGATACGCAGTATTTT. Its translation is CASSPDRVTDTQYF.